The T cell receptor beta chain described here comes from a study of cytomegalovirus exposure and HLA in healthy donors. Study at large: Out of about 190 million T cells, an earlier analysis found over 90 million unique TCR beta sequences in total.

General observations from the study: Presence/absence analyses assumed roughly uniform sequencing depth across donors. A later analysis reportedly found that, within productive TCRs, an Asian-associated ancestry cluster had fewer N-insertions than the mean observed across the approximately 660 donors.

Germline CDR1 and CDR2: SGHKS and YYEKEE (reference sequence). J was trimmed by 4 bases and V by 4 bases; bases with no gene match: 8. The CDR3 consists of 14 residues. To note about this clone: Antigen unknown.

The PCR used 60 Vbeta and 13 Jbeta primers. The protocol was immunoSEQ multiplex PCR, while the TCRdb copy is restricted to in-frame clones and leaves out a portion. The table records 190,000 or so clones, 82% of them present only once. This clonotype was obtained from a woman aged 50 to 65 in good health and CMV-seropositive. Sequencing used PBMCs. The chain has TRBV5-5 and TRBJ2-7; 7 bases are a match to TRBD2. In DNA, the CDR3 is TGTGCCAGCAGCATCGGACTAGTCATTTACGAGCAGTACTTC. This encodes CASSIGLVIYEQYF.